This is a list of T cell receptor beta chains from one sample in a study of long-term antiretroviral therapy in people with HIV. The table came from immunoSEQ multiplex PCR; TCRdb's copy has only in-frame clones and leaves some out. The table records 6,000 or so clones, roughly 80% of them present only once. The sequencing here drew on unsorted PBMCs, taken 0.5 years before starting antiretroviral therapy. These receptor sequences come from a man aged 40-49 years with HIV. The CDR3 runs from the conserved cysteine through the conserved F or W. A D gene is named only where the DNA matches it firmly. Some rows have no size entry. The others give once, few or many, or a class for an expanded clone.

v_call,clone_size,j_call,d_call,cdr3_nt,cdr3_aa
TRBV5-6,NA,TRBJ1-5,NA,TGTGCCAGCAGCTTCGGACACAATAGCAATCAGCCCCAGCATTTT,CASSFGHNSNQPQHF
TRBV19,NA,TRBJ1-5,TRBD1,TGTGCCAGTAGTTGGGGACAGGGCGGTCAGCCCCAGCATTTT,CASSWGQGGQPQHF
TRBV29-1,NA,TRBJ2-3,TRBD2,TGCAGCGTTGAAGGGGGGGACTACCTCGATACGCAGTATTTT,CSVEGGDYLDTQYF
TRBV5-4,NA,TRBJ2-2,NA,TGTGCCAGCAGCTTGGGGGGGGGCGCGGTCGGGGAGCTGTTTTTT,CASSLGGGAVGELFF
TRBV2,NA,TRBJ1-2,TRBD1,TGTGCCAGCAGTGCGGACAGGGCCTATAACTATGGCTACACCTTC,CASSADRAYNYGYTF
TRBV7-2,NA,TRBJ2-7,NA,TGTGCCAGCAGCTTTAACTACGAGCAGTACTTC,CASSFNYEQYF
TRBV6-1,NA,TRBJ2-3,NA,TGTGCCAGCAGTGAAGTTCCGCAGTATTTT,CASSEVPQYF
TRBV4-3,NA,TRBJ2-3,NA,TGCGCCAGCAGCCAGGGAGGAAGCACAGATACGCAGTATTTT,CASSQGGSTDTQYF
TRBV7-8,NA,TRBJ1-2,NA,TGTGCCAGCAGCTTAGCAGGAGACTATGGCTACACCTTC,CASSLAGDYGYTF
TRBV5-1,NA,TRBJ2-7,NA,TGCGCCAGCAGCTTGGCGGGTGGAATTAGCTCCTACGAGCAGTACTTC,CASSLAGGISSYEQYF
TRBV5-8,NA,TRBJ2-7,TRBD1,TGTGCCAGCAGCTTCGACAGGGGTGCCTACGAGCAGTACTTC,CASSFDRGAYEQYF
TRBV5-1,NA,TRBJ2-3,NA,TGCGCCAGCAGTTCCTTGGGGGCTGATACGCAGTATTTT,CASSSLGADTQYF
TRBV18,NA,TRBJ2-3,TRBD1,TGTGCCAGCTCACCACAGGACAGGGCCACCGATACGCAGTATTTT,CASSPQDRATDTQYF
TRBV29-1,NA,TRBJ2-7,NA,TGCAGCGTTGAAGGGCTCACCTACGAGCAGTACTTC,CSVEGLTYEQYF
TRBV5-8,NA,TRBJ2-7,TRBD2,TGTGCCAGCAGCCGGACTAGCGGGGTTAGCTCCTACGAGCAGTACTTC,CASSRTSGVSSYEQYF
TRBV9,NA,TRBJ2-1,TRBD2,TGTGCCAGCAGCGTAGTAGGAGCGGGGGCTTGGGGGGTTAATGAGCAGTTCTTC,CASSVVGAGAWGVNEQFF
TRBV7-9,NA,TRBJ1-4,NA,TGTGCCAGCAGCTTAGCGTCTGGGATTGCAACTAATGAAAAACTGTTTTTT,CASSLASGIATNEKLFF
TRBV18,few,TRBJ1-2,NA,TGTGCCAGCTCAGCGGACGGACACTATGGCTACACCTTC,CASSADGHYGYTF
TRBV25-1,NA,TRBJ2-7,TRBD1,TGTGCCAGCAGTGGAACCGGGACAGGGGGCTTCGAGCAGTACTTC,CASSGTGTGGFEQYF
TRBV30,NA,TRBJ1-4,NA,TGTGCCTGGAGTGTAGCGGCCAGAATTAATGAAAAACTGTTTTTT,CAWSVAARINEKLFF
TRBV7-7,NA,TRBJ1-1,NA,TGTGCCAGCAGCTTAAGCTCGAACACTGAAGCTTTCTTT,CASSLSSNTEAFF
TRBV9,NA,TRBJ1-4,NA,TGTGCCAGCAGCGTAGGTCGGGTTGCAACTAATGAAAAACTGTTTTTT,CASSVGRVATNEKLFF
TRBV30,NA,TRBJ1-2,NA,TGTGCCACCAGTCGGGGCGGAAACTATGGCTACACCTTC,CATSRGGNYGYTF
TRBV5-4,NA,TRBJ2-2,NA,TGTGCCAGCAGCTTCGGGGGGCACACCGGGGAGCTGTTTTTT,CASSFGGHTGELFF
TRBV4-3,NA,TRBJ2-7,NA,TGCGCCAGCAGCCAAGCGACGGCTCATTACGAGCAGTACTTC,CASSQATAHYEQYF
TRBV7-9,medium-sized,TRBJ2-7,NA,TGTGCCAGCAGCTCAGACAGCCTGGAGGCCTACGAGCAGTACTTC,CASSSDSLEAYEQYF
TRBV10-3,once,TRBJ2-3,TRBD2,TGTGCCATCAGCGGGCGGGGGATAGGCACAGATACGCAGTATTTT,CAISGRGIGTDTQYF
TRBV7-9,once,TRBJ1-1,TRBD1,TGTGCCAGCAGCCTCGGACAGGGTAGGGACACTGAAGCTTTCTTT,CASSLGQGRDTEAFF
TRBV10-1,large,TRBJ1-4,NA,TGCGCCAGCAGTGGAAGAGAGGAGGTTGATGAAAAACTGTTTTTT,CASSGREEVDEKLFF
TRBV6-5,NA,TRBJ2-7,NA,TGTGCCAGCAGTTACTCGGGGAGCTCCTACGAGCAGTACTTC,CASSYSGSSYEQYF
TRBV19,NA,TRBJ2-1,TRBD2,TGTGCCAGTAGCACCCCCCGAGCGGGGGGGTCCTACAATGAGCAGTTCTTC,CASSTPRAGGSYNEQFF
TRBV18,NA,TRBJ2-7,NA,TGTGCCAGCTCACCCGGGACGGCGCTTGAGGGGCAGTACTTC,CASSPGTALEGQYF
TRBV27,NA,TRBJ1-6,TRBD1,TGTGCCAGCAGTTTATCCGGACAGGGAAGAACCTATAATTCACCCCTCCACTTT,CASSLSGQGRTYNSPLHF
TRBV2,NA,TRBJ2-4,TRBD1,TGTGCCAGCAGTCCCCGGACAGGGAACATTCAGTACTTC,CASSPRTGNIQYF
TRBV5-1,NA,TRBJ2-7,NA,TGCGCCAGCAGTCCAGGGGACTCCTACGAGCAGTACTTC,CASSPGDSYEQYF
TRBV9,NA,TRBJ1-1,TRBD1,TGTGCCAGCAGCGCGGGACAGGGTAGTACTGAAGCTTTCTTT,CASSAGQGSTEAFF
TRBV9,NA,TRBJ2-7,TRBD1,TGTGCCAGCAGCGTAGAACAGGGGGTTCCCTACGAGCAGTACTTC,CASSVEQGVPYEQYF
TRBV6-6,NA,TRBJ1-1,NA,TGTGCCAGCAGTTACGTTGGTGAAGCTTTCTTT,CASSYVGEAFF
TRBV6-1,NA,TRBJ2-7,TRBD2,TGTGCCAGCAGTGAAATGACCACGCGGGGGGAGCAGTACTTC,CASSEMTTRGEQYF
TRBV30,NA,TRBJ1-2,NA,TGTGCCTGGAGGGTTTCTCTTAACTATGGCTACACCTTC,CAWRVSLNYGYTF
TRBV30,NA,TRBJ2-3,NA,TGTGCCTGGAGTGCCCTATCTAGCACAGATACGCAGTATTTT,CAWSALSSTDTQYF
TRBV9,NA,TRBJ2-3,TRBD2,TGTGCCAGCAGCGCTAGCGGGGGGGTGGCAGATACGCAGTATTTT,CASSASGGVADTQYF
TRBV28,NA,TRBJ2-7,NA,TGTGCCAGCAGTTTCAGAGGGAGCTACGAGCAGTACTTC,CASSFRGSYEQYF
TRBV29-1,NA,TRBJ2-1,TRBD2,TGCAGCGTTGGAGGCGGGGGCTCCTACAATGAGCAGTTCTTC,CSVGGGGSYNEQFF
TRBV6-5,NA,TRBJ1-2,NA,TGTGCCAGCAGTTTTTTCCGGGCCGAGGATGGCTACACCTTC,CASSFFRAEDGYTF
TRBV19,NA,TRBJ1-5,NA,TGTGCCAGTAGGTGGGACCTCAATCAGCCCCAGCATTTT,CASRWDLNQPQHF
TRBV5-4,NA,TRBJ2-7,TRBD1,TGTGCCAGCAGCTTGGACAGGGGTTTCTACGAGCAGTACTTC,CASSLDRGFYEQYF
TRBV11-2,medium-sized,TRBJ2-7,NA,TGTGCCAGCAGCTTAGGTCTCCAGGGTTCCCACGAGCAGTACTTC,CASSLGLQGSHEQYF
TRBV27,few,TRBJ2-1,NA,TGTGCCAGCAGTTTAGATTGGCGGGTAGCCTACAATGAGCAGTTCTTC,CASSLDWRVAYNEQFF
TRBV4-1,NA,TRBJ2-3,NA,TGCGCCAGCAGCCAAGAAGGGGGAAGGGCAGATACGCAGTATTTT,CASSQEGGRADTQYF
TRBV28,NA,TRBJ1-2,TRBD1,TGTGCCGGGGCACAGACAGGGGCCGTTAACTATGGCTACACCTTC,CAGAQTGAVNYGYTF
TRBV5-4,NA,TRBJ1-6,NA,TGTGCCAGCAGCTTGGACTATAATTCACCCCTCCACTTT,CASSLDYNSPLHF
TRBV2,NA,TRBJ2-3,NA,TGTGCCAGCACCCCCAGCACAGATACGCAGTATTTT,CASTPSTDTQYF
TRBV29-1,NA,TRBJ2-7,NA,TGCAGCGTTGAAGGAGGGGGCTACGAGCAGTACTTC,CSVEGGGYEQYF